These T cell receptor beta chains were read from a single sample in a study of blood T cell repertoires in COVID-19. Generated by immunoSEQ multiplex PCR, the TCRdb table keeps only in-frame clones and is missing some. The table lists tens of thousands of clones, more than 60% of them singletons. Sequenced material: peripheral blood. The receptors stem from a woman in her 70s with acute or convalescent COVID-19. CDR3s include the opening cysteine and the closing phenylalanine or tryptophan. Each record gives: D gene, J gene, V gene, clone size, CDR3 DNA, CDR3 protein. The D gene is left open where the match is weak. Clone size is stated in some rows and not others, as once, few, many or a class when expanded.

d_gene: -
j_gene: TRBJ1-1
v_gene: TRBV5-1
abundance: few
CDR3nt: TGCGCCAGCAGCTTGGCCCCACAGTCCCCGACCGCTGAAGCTTTCTTT
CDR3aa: CASSLAPQSPTAEAFF

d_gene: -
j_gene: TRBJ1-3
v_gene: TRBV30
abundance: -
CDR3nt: TGTGCCTGGAGTGTACGGAGGACAGCGGCCTATACCTACTCTGGAAACACCATATATTTT
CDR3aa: CAWSVRRTAAYTYSGNTIYF

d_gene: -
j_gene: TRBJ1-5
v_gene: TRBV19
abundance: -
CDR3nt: TGTGCCAGTTCAGGGATGACCGGAAATCAGCCCCAGCATTTT
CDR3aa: CASSGMTGNQPQHF

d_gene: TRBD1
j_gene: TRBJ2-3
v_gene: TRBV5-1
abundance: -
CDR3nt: TGCGCCAGCAGCTTGGAGTATGGGACAGGGGAGTATTTT
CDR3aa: CASSLEYGTGEYF

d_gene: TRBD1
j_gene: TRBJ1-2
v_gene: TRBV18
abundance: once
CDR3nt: TGTGCCAGCTCCCTCCGCCGCAATCAGGGGGCCCGCTATGGCTACACCTTC
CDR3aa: CASSLRRNQGARYGYTF

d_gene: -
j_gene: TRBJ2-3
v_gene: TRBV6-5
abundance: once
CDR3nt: TGTGCCAGCAGTCCTCCCAGCACAGATACGCAGTATTTT
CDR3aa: CASSPPSTDTQYF

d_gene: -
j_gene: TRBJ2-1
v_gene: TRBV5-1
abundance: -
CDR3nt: TGCGCCAGCAGCCCAGACGGAGTGGCGGAGTGGTTCTTC
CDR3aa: CASSPDGVAEWFF

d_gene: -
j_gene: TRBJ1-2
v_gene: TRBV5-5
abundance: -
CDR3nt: TGTGCCAGCAGCTTGGCAGGATCCACTAACTATGGCTACACCTTC
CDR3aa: CASSLAGSTNYGYTF

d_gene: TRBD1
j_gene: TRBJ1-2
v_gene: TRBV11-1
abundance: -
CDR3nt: TGTGCCAGCAGCCAAGGACAGGGGGCAGGTCGCTATGGCTACACCTTC
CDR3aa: CASSQGQGAGRYGYTF

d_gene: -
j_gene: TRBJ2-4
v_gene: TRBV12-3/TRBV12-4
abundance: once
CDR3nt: TGTGCCAGCAGAAGAGGGCTCGAAAACATTCAGTACTTC
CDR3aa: CASRRGLENIQYF

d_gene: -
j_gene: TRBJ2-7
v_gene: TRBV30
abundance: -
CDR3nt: TGTGCCTGGGGCCCGGTACAGGGTTCCTACGAGCAGTACTTC
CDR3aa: CAWGPVQGSYEQYF

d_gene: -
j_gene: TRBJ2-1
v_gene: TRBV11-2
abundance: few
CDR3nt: TGTGCCAGCAGCTCCACAGGGAATGAGCAGTTCTTC
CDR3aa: CASSSTGNEQFF

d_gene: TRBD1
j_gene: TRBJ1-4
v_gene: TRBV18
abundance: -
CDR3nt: TGTGCCAGCTCACCATTGGGACAGGGAAATGAAAAACTGTTTTTT
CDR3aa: CASSPLGQGNEKLFF

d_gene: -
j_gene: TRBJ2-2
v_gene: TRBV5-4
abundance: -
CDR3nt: TGTGCCAGCAGCTTGGCCAGGAACACCGGGGAGCTGTTTTTT
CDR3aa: CASSLARNTGELFF

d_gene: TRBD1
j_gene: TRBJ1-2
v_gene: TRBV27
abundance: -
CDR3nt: TGTGCCAGCAGTCCAGGGCTCTGGACAGGGCTATATGGCTACACCTTC
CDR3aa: CASSPGLWTGLYGYTF

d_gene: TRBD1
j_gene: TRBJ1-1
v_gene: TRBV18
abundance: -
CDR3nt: TGTGCCAGCTCGCACTACCGGGACAGGGATGAAGCTTTCTTT
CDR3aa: CASSHYRDRDEAFF

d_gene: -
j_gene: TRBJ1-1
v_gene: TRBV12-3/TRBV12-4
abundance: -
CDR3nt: TGTGCCAGCAGCCACACAGGGAACACTGAAGCTTTCTTT
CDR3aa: CASSHTGNTEAFF

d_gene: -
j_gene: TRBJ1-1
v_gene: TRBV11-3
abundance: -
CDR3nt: TGTGCCAGCAGCTTCTCAGGGTCGAACACTGAAGCTTTCTTT
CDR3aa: CASSFSGSNTEAFF

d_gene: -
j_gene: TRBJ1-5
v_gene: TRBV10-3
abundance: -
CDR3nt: TGTGCCATCAGTCCAACACCGGGAGTAATAACGGGTCAGCCCCAGCATTTT
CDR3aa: CAISPTPGVITGQPQHF

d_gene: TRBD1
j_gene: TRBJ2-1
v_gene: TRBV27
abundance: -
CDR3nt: TGTGCCAGCAGCTGGGGCCCTGACAGGGGGGTGAATGAGCAGTTCTTC
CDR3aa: CASSWGPDRGVNEQFF

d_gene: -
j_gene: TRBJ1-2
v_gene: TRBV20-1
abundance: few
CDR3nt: TGCAGTGCTAGTCCCCGGGGGGGAAGAGGCTACACCTTC
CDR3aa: CSASPRGGRGYTF

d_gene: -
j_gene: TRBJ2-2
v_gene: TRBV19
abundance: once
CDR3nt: TGTGCCAGTAGTATCCGCCGGCAGGGTGACACCGGGGAGCTGTTTTTT
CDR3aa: CASSIRRQGDTGELFF

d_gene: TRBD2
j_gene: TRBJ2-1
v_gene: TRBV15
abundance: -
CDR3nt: TGTGCCACCAGCAGGGCGGGACTAGCCGGGGATGAGCAGTTCTTC
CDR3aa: CATSRAGLAGDEQFF

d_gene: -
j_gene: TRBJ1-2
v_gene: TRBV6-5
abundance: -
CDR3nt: TGTGCCAGCAGGGTGGAAGGGGGACCTTATGGCTACACCTTC
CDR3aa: CASRVEGGPYGYTF

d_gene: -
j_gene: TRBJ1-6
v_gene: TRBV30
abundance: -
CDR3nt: TGTGCCTGGAGCTACCTTGGGGGACTGACGAATTCACCCCTCCACTTT
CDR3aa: CAWSYLGGLTNSPLHF

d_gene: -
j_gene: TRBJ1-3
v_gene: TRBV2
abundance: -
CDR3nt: TGTGCCAGCAGTGACTACAGGGCGGGAAACACCATATATTTT
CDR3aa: CASSDYRAGNTIYF

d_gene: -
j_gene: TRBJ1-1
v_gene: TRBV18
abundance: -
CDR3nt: TGTGCCAGCTTAGGACTCACTGAAGCTTTCTTT
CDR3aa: CASLGLTEAFF

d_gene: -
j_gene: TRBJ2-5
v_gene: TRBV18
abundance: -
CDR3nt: TGTGCCAGCTCACCACGGCAGGTCATGGAGACCCAGTACTTC
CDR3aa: CASSPRQVMETQYF

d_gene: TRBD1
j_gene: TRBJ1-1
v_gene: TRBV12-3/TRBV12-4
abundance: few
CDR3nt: TGTGCCAGCAATAAGGGACAGACTTCTGAAGCTTTCTTT
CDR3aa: CASNKGQTSEAFF

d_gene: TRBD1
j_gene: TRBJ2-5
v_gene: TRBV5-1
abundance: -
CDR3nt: TGCGCCAGCAGCTTGGACCGGACAGGGGAGGGAGAGACCCAGTACTTC
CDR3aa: CASSLDRTGEGETQYF

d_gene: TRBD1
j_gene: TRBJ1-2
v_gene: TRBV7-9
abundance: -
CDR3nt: TGTGCCAGCAGTCAAAAGGGACAGTCTTTCCATGGCTACACCTTC
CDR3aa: CASSQKGQSFHGYTF

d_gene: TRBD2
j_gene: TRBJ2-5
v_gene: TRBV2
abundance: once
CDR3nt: TGTGCCAGCAGTGCCCTTCCTCCCGGGACTAGCGGGCGTGAGACCCAGTACTTC
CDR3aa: CASSALPPGTSGRETQYF

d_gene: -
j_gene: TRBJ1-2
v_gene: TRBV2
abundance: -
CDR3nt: TGTGCCAGCAGTGGGGCGCAGGGAGGCTATGGCTACACCTTC
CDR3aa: CASSGAQGGYGYTF

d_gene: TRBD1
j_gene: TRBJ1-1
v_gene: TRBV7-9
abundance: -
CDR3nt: TGTGCCAGCAGCTTAGGACAGGGAGACACTGAAGCTTTCTTT
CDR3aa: CASSLGQGDTEAFF

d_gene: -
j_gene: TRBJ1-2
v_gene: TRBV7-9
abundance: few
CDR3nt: TGTGCCAGCAGCTTAGTGTACGGGGAAACTTACTATGGCTACACCTTC
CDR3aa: CASSLVYGETYYGYTF

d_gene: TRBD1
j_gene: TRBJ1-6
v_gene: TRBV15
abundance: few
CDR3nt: TGTGCCACCAGCAGCGACGTAGGGACAGGGCGGGATTCACCCCTCCACTTT
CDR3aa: CATSSDVGTGRDSPLHF

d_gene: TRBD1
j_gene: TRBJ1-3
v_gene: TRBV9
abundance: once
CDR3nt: TGTGCCAGCAGCCCACCCGAGGGCCGGGACAGGGATTGGGGCACCATATATTTT
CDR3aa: CASSPPEGRDRDWGTIYF

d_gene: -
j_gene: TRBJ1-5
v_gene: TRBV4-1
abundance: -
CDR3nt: TGCGCCAGCAGCCAAGTCGATATGGGCTTTCGCAGGGGCAATCAGCCCCAGCATTTT
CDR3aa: CASSQVDMGFRRGNQPQHF

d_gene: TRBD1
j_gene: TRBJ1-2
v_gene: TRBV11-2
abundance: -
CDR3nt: TGTGCCAGCAGCGTCATAGGGACAGGGAACATCTATGGCTACACCTTC
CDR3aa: CASSVIGTGNIYGYTF

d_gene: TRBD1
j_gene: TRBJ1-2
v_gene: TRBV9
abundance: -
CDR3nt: TGTGCCAGCAGCGCATACACAGGGGGCAGAGGCTATGGCTACACCTTC
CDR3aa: CASSAYTGGRGYGYTF

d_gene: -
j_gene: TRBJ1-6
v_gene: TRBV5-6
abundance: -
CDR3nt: TGTGCCAGCAGCCCCATTGCACCGAGGAATTCACCCCTCCACTTT
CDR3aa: CASSPIAPRNSPLHF

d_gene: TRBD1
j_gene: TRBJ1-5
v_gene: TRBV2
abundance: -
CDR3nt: TGTGCCAGCAGCGCCGACAGGGGGGCTATGGGTAATCAGCCCCAGCATTTT
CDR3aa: CASSADRGAMGNQPQHF

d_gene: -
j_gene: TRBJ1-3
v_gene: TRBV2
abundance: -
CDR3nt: TGTGCCACCTTAGGGGGAGACACCATATATTTT
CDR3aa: CATLGGDTIYF

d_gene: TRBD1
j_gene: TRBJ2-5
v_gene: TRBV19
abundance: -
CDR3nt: TGTGCCAGTAGTATATCCACGACAGGGGCACTCCAAGAGACCCAGTACTTC
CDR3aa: CASSISTTGALQETQYF

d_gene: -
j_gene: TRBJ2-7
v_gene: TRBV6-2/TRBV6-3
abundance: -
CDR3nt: TGTGCCAGCAGTTACACAGGACCTTCTTGCTACTTC
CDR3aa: CASSYTGPSCYF